This section outlines one TCR beta chain sequence together with its context. Antigen: not known. Profiled with immunoSEQ multiplex PCR; TCRdb holds only in-frame clones, not every one. The sample includes approximately 620,000 clones, more than 95% of them seen just once. Researchers partitioned CD4+ cells into CD45RA+ naive and CD45RA-negative memory subsets. This sample was taken from a study of shared clonotypes between healthy human individuals. The overall study: Two women and three men aged 18 to 49 served as donors. Study-wide points: Non-shared clonotypes had lower generation probabilities than those shared by all four donors.

The sequencing input was naive CD4+ T cells sorted from blood. Subset specified: CD45RA+ positively selected. This receptor was identified in a woman aged 25-40 years in good health.

CDR3 sequence (DNA): TGTGCCAGCAGCTTAGGTTGGGGCAGGGGCAATCAGCCCCAGCATTTT. The encoded protein is CASSLGWGRGNQPQHF. The chain recombines TRBV7-2 with TRBJ1-5; D possibly corresponds to TRBD1 (5 bases). The CDR3 is 16 residues long. V dropped 1 base and J dropped 2 bases, with 12 bases sitting between them. Germline V gene data show CDR1 as SGHTA and CDR2 as FQGNSA. Supplemented by reference TRBV7-2 and TRBJ1-5, the full variable domain reads GAGVSQSPSNKVTEKGKDVELRCDPISGHTALYWYRQSLGQGLEFLIYFQGNSAPDKSGLPSDRFSAERTGGSVSTLTIQRTQQEDSAVYLCASSLGWGRGNQPQHFGDGTRLSIL.